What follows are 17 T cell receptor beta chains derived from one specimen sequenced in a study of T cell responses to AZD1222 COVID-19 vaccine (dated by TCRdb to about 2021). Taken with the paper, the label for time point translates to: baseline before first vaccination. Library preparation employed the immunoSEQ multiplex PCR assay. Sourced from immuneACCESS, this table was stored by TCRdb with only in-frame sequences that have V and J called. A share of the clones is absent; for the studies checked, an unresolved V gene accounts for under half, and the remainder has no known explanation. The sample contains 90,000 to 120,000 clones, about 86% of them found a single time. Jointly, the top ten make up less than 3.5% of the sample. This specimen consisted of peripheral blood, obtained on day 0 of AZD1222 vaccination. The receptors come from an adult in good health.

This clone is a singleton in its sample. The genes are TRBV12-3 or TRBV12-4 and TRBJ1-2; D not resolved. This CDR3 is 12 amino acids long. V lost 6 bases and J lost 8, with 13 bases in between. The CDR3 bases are TGTGCCAGCAGCAATCTAGCTCTGGGCTACACCTTC. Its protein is CASSNLALGYTF.

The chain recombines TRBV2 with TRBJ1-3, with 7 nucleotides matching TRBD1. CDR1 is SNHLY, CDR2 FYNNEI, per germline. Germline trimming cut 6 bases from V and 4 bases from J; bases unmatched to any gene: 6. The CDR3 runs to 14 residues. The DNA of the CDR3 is TGTGCCAGCAGGGGGACAGTGGGAGGAAACACCATATATTTT. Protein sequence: CASRGTVGGNTIYF.

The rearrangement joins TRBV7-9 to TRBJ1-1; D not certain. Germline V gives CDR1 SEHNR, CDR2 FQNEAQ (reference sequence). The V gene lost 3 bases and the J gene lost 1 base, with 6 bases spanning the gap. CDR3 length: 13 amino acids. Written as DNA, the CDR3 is TGTGCCAGCAGCTTGGCGGAGAACACTGAAGCTTTCTTT. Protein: CASSLAENTEAFF.

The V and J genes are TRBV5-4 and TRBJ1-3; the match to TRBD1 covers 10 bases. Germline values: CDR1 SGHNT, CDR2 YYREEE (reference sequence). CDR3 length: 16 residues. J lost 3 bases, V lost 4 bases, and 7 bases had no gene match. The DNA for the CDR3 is TGTGCCAGCAGCCCGAGACAGGGGGCGGGTGGAAACACCATATATTTT. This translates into CASSPRQGAGGNTIYF.

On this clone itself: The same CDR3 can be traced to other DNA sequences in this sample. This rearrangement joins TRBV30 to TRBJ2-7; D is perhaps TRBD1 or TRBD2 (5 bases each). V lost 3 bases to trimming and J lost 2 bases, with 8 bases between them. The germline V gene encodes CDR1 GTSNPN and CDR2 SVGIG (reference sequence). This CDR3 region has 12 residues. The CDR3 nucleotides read TGTGCCTGGAGCCGGGGCACCTACGAGCAGTACTTC. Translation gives CAWSRGTYEQYF. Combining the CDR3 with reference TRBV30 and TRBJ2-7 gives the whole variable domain SQTIHQWPATLVQPVGSPLSLECTVEGTSNPNLYWYRQAAGRGLQLLFYSVGIGQISSEVPQNLSASRPQDRQFILSSKKLLLSDSGFYLCAWSRGTYEQYFGPGTRLTVT.

The CDR3: CASSWGLAGGLGFF. The CDR3 DNA reads TGTGCCAGCAGCTGGGGACTAGCGGGGGGGTTAGGGTTCTTC. The chain joins TRBV7-2 to TRBJ2-1; the match to TRBD2 covers 16 bases. Germline V CDR1 and CDR2: SGHTA, FQGNSA. V gave up 4 bases and J gave up 15 bases; unmatched junction bases: 6. This CDR3 region has 14 residues.

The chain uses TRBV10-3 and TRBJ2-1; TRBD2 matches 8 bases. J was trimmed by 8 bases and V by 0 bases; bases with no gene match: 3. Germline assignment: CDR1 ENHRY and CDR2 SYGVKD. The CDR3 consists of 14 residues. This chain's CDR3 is CAISESGLEDEQFF. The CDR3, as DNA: TGTGCCATCAGTGAGTCGGGACTAGAGGATGAGCAGTTCTTC.

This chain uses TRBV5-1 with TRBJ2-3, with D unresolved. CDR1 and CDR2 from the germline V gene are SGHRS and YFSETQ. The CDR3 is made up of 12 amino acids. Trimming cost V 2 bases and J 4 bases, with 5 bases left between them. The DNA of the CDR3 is TGCGCCAGCAGCTTACATGCAGATACGCAGTATTTT. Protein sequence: CASSLHADTQYF.

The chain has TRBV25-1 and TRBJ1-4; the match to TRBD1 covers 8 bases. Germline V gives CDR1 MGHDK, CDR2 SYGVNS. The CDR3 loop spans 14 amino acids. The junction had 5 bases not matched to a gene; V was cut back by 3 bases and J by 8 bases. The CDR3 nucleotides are TGTGCCAGCAGTGACGTCCGGGACAGGGAAAAACTGTTTTTT. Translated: CASSDVRDREKLFF.

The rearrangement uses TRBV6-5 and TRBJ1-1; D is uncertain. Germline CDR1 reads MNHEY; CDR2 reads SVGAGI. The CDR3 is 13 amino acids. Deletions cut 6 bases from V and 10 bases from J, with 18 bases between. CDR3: CASSTTSTRGAFF. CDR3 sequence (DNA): TGTGCCAGCAGCACTACAAGCACACGGGGAGCTTTCTTT.

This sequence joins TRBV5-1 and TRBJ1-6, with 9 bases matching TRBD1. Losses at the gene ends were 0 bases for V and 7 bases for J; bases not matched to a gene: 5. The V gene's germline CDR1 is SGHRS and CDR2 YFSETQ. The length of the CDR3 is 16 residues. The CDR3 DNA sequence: TGCGCCAGCAGCTTGGAAGGTGACAGGGGGAATTCACCCCTCCACTTT. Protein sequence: CASSLEGDRGNSPLHF.

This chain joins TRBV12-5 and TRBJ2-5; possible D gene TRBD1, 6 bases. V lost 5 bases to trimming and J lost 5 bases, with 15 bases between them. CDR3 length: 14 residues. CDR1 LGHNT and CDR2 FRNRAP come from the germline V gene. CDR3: CASGLQGLGETQYF. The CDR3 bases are TGTGCTAGTGGTCTACAGGGTCTAGGGGAGACCCAGTACTTC.

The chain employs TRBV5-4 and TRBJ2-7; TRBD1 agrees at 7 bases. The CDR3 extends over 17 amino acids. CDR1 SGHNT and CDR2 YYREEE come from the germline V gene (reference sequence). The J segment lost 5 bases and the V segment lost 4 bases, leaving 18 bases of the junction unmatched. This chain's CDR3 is CASSGALRQGSDHEQYF. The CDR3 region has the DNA TGTGCCAGCAGCGGAGCCCTCCGACAGGGTTCGGACCACGAGCAGTACTTC.

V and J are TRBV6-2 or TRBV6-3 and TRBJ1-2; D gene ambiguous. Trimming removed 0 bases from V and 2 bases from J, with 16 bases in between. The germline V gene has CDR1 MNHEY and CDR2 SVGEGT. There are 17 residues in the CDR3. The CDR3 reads CASSYSAPGGVNYGYTF. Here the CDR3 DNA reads TGTGCCAGCAGTTACTCGGCCCCAGGCGGGGTGAACTATGGCTACACCTTC.

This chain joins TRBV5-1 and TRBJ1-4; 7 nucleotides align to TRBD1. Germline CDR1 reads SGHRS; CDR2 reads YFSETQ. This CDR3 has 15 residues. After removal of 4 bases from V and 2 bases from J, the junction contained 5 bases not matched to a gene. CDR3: CASSPGDSTNEKLFF. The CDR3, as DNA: TGCGCCAGCAGCCCCGGGGACAGCACTAATGAAAAACTGTTTTTT.

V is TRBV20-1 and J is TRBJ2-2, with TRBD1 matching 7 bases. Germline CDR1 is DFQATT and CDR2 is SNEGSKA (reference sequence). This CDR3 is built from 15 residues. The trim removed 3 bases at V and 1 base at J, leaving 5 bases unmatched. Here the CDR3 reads CSASRHRGNTGELFF. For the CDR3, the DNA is TGCAGTGCTAGTCGGCACAGGGGGAACACCGGGGAGCTGTTTTTT.

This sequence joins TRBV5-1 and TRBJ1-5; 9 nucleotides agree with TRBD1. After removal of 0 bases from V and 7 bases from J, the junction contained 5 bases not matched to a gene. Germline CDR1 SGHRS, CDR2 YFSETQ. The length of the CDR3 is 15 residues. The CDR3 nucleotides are TGCGCCAGCAGCTTGGAGGGACAGGGAAGGCAGCCCCAGCATTTT. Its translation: CASSLEGQGRQPQHF.